Listed here are 27 T cell receptor beta chains from one sample, sequenced in a study of sequential checkpoint blockade in melanoma. The protocol was immunoSEQ multiplex PCR, while the TCRdb copy is restricted to in-frame clones and leaves out a portion. The sample has some 30,000 clones, about 89% seen once. Treatment reported: randomized to nivolumab then ipilimumab (arm A) or the reverse (arm B). The starting material was CD8+ T cells sorted from blood (inferred from file names), obtained from a patient given nivolumab and ipilimumab in sequence. The receptors here all came from a human donor with melanoma.

The chain uses TRBV2 and TRBJ2-7; TRBD2 aligns across 13 bases. Germline V lookup: CDR1 SNHLY, CDR2 FYNNEI. There are 16 residues in the CDR3. With 7 bases clipped from V and 1 base from J, the junction kept 7 bases outside the gene matches. The CDR3 is CASIRTGLAGSYEQYF. As DNA, the CDR3 is TGTGCCAGCATTAGAACGGGACTAGCGGGATCCTACGAGCAGTACTTC.

The chain uses TRBV19 and TRBJ2-1; tentatively, D is TRBD2 (5 bases). V lost 0 bases, J lost 9 bases, and 15 bases lay in between. The germline CDR1 and CDR2 sequences are LNHDA and SQIVND (reference sequence). The CDR3 consists of 15 residues. This CDR3 is CASSIDWRGSSEQFF. CDR3 sequence (DNA): TGTGCCAGTAGTATAGATTGGCGTGGGAGCAGTGAGCAGTTCTTC.

The count of this clone is one. V and J are TRBV28 and TRBJ1-2, with TRBD1 matching 9 bases. This CDR3 contains 14 residues. After removal of 6 bases from V and 6 bases from J, the junction contained 8 bases not matched to a gene. Germline loops: CDR1 MDHEN, CDR2 SYDVKM. The CDR3 nucleotides are TGTGCCAGCAGAGGACAGGGGTACCCCAATGGCTACACCTTC. This gives the protein CASRGQGYPNGYTF.

This clone appeared a single time. This chain connects TRBV7-9 to TRBJ2-1; TRBD2 matches at 12 bases. CDR3 length: 17 residues. After removal of 4 bases from V and 4 bases from J, the junction contained 8 bases not matched to a gene. Germline V gene data show CDR1 as SEHNR and CDR2 as FQNEAQ (reference sequence). The CDR3 DNA reads TGTGCCAGCAGCTCCGGACTAGCGGGGAAAACGTACAATGAGCAGTTCTTC. It codes for CASSSGLAGKTYNEQFF.

J is TRBJ2-7 and V is TRBV2; 8 positions match TRBD1. CDR1 and CDR2 from the germline V gene are SNHLY and FYNNEI. CDR3 length equals 13 residues. Unmatched junction bases numbered 5, after V lost 8 bases and J lost 2 bases. CDR3 bases: TGTGCCAGCTTCGACAGGGGTCCCTACGAGCAGTACTTC. Protein product: CASFDRGPYEQYF.

The chain is built from TRBV13 and TRBJ2-1, with 9 bases aligning to TRBD1. The J segment lost 4 bases and the V segment lost 8 bases, leaving 9 bases of the junction unmatched. The germline V gene has CDR1 PRHDT and CDR2 FYEKMQ (reference sequence). CDR3 length: 15 residues. The CDR3 DNA is TGTGCCAGCCACGCCGGGACAGGGCCTTACAATGAGCAGTTCTTC. It translates to CASHAGTGPYNEQFF.

The chain links TRBV28 to TRBJ2-7; 8 nucleotides match TRBD1. The CDR3 extends over 12 amino acids. In germline, CDR1 is MDHEN, CDR2 SYDVKM. Trimming at V came to 6 bases and at J to 3 bases, leaving 1 base not matched to a gene. The CDR3 here is CASRTGVYEQYF. DNA of the CDR3: TGTGCCAGCAGGACAGGGGTCTACGAGCAGTACTTC.

The chain recombines TRBV27 with TRBJ1-2, with 8 bases that match TRBD1. CDR3 size: 14 residues. Germline lookup yields CDR1 MNHEY and CDR2 SMNVEV (reference sequence). J lost 5 bases, V lost 5 bases, and 7 bases had no gene match. The CDR3 nucleotides are TGTGCCAGCAGTGTCGGGACAGGAGGTTATGGCTACACCTTC. Amino acids: CASSVGTGGYGYTF.

V gene TRBV9 combines with J gene TRBJ2-2; no reliable D call. Germline V gene sequence: CDR1 SGDLS, CDR2 YYNGEE. V gave up 4 bases and J gave up 8 bases, with 6 bases separating them. This CDR3 has 11 amino acids. The CDR3 reads CASSSPGELFF. CDR3 DNA sequence: TGTGCCAGCAGCTCCCCTGGGGAGCTGTTTTTT.

In its sample, this clone was seen a few times. The chain recombines TRBV9 with TRBJ1-5; D may be TRBD1 (5 bases). The CDR3 contains 15 residues. Deletions cut 3 bases from V and 1 base from J, with 11 bases between. Germline V gene data show CDR1 as SGDLS and CDR2 as YYNGEE. This CDR3 reads CASSASGSSNQPQHF. The DNA of the CDR3 is TGTGCCAGCAGCGCCTCAGGGTCGAGCAATCAGCCCCAGCATTTT.

The count of this clone is one. This chain links TRBV6-6 with TRBJ2-3; D is perhaps TRBD1 (6 bases). The CDR3 length is 15 residues. Trimming pared 6 bases from V and 0 bases from J, leaving 13 bases between. Germline CDR1 and CDR2: MNHNY and SVGAGI (reference sequence). The CDR3, as DNA: TGTGCCAGCAGGCTGACAGGCTCAAGCACAGATACGCAGTATTTT. Translated: CASRLTGSSTDTQYF.

This clone was recorded a few times. V usage is TRBV19 and J usage is TRBJ1-4; D is perhaps TRBD1 (5 bases). Trimming removed 3 bases from V and 3 bases from J, with 11 bases in between. The germline V gene has CDR1 LNHDA and CDR2 SQIVND (reference sequence). There are 15 residues in the CDR3. CDR3 region: CASSIPGVPNEKLFF. In nucleotides, the CDR3 is TGTGCCAGTAGTATCCCGGGGGTCCCTAATGAAAAACTGTTTTTT.

As DNA, the CDR3 is TGTGCCAGCAGCTTGCCCGACGACTCGGGAGCTTTCTTT. Residues: CASSLPDDSGAFF. The V call is TRBV5-4, the J call TRBJ1-1; D remains ambiguous. V gave up 1 base and J gave up 10 bases, with 14 bases separating them. CDR3 length: 13 residues. The germline V gene encodes CDR1 SGHNT and CDR2 YYREEE (reference sequence).

With regard to this clone: A far more abundant clone sits one base away, making this likely a read error. The sample holds other DNA sequences that translate to the same CDR3. The J gene is TRBJ2-3, the V gene TRBV5-4, with 15 bases lining up with TRBD2. Trimming took 4 bases from V and 5 from J; bases not matched to a gene: 11. CDR1 SGHNT and CDR2 YYREEE come from the germline V gene (reference sequence). This CDR3 is 18 amino acids long. The CDR3 DNA reads as TGTGCCAGCAGCCAAGGATGGACTAGCGGGAGGGTGGGAGATACGCAGTATTTT. This sequence encodes CASSQGWTSGRVGDTQYF.

The chain recombines TRBV29-1 with TRBJ2-7; 8 bases map to TRBD2. CDR3 length equals 13 residues. V lost 3 bases to trimming and J lost 0 bases; unmatched junction nucleotides: 1. The germline V gene has CDR1 SQVTM and CDR2 ANQGSEA. CDR3: CSVEGLDSYEQYF. CDR3 DNA sequence: TGCAGCGTTGAGGGACTAGACTCCTACGAGCAGTACTTC.

CDR3: CASSYAGGRGNEQFF. The CDR3 nucleotides read TGTGCCAGCAGTTACGCGGGCGGGAGGGGCAATGAGCAGTTCTTC. The V and J genes are TRBV6-5 and TRBJ2-1; 9 bases line up with TRBD2. Trimming at V came to 2 bases and at J to 6 bases, leaving 5 bases not matched to a gene. The CDR3 length is 15 residues. Germline values: CDR1 MNHEY, CDR2 SVGAGI.

This chain joins TRBV27 and TRBJ1-5, with D perhaps TRBD1 (5 bases). There are 13 residues in the CDR3. The V end was cut by 6 bases, the J end by 0 bases, with 6 bases between. Germline CDR1 is MNHEY and CDR2 is SMNVEV (reference sequence). The CDR3 nucleotides read TGTGCCAGCAGGGACACTAGCAATCAGCCCCAGCATTTT. It encodes CASRDTSNQPQHF.

The chain carries TRBV27 and TRBJ2-2; a weak D match, TRBD1 (6 bases). The CDR3 extends over 13 amino acids. CDR1 MNHEY and CDR2 SMNVEV come from the germline V gene (reference sequence). Trimming removed 8 bases at V and 5 bases at J, with 12 bases between. This CDR3 reads CASRTVATGELFF. DNA of the CDR3: TGTGCCAGCCGGACAGTCGCAACCGGGGAGCTGTTTTTT.

This chain joins TRBV7-8 and TRBJ2-7; D possibly corresponds to TRBD1 (6 bases). V lost 0 bases, J lost 0 bases, and 9 bases lay in between. Germline CDR1 reads SGHVS; CDR2 reads FQNEAQ. CDR3 length: 15 amino acids. Written as DNA, the CDR3 is TGTGCCAGCAGCTTAGCGGGGGCCACCTCCTACGAGCAGTACGTC. Its protein product is CASSLAGATSYEQYV.

This rearrangement joins TRBV11-3 to TRBJ2-1, with 7 nucleotides matching TRBD1. Germline CDR1 reads SGHNT; CDR2 reads YENEEA. After removal of 3 bases from V and 12 bases from J, the junction contained 2 bases not matched to a gene. CDR3 length: 11 residues. Here the CDR3 DNA reads TGTGCCAGCAGCTTGGGACAGATGCAGTTCTTC. Encoded protein: CASSLGQMQFF.

The rearrangement links TRBV7-2 to TRBJ2-7, with 13 bases identical to TRBD2. Germline loops: CDR1 SGHTA, CDR2 FQGNSA. The CDR3 runs 18 residues. Unmatched junction bases numbered 7, after V lost 0 bases and J lost 2 bases. Here the CDR3 reads CASSLARLAGGYTYEQYF. The CDR3 coding sequence is TGTGCCAGCAGCTTAGCTCGACTAGCGGGGGGATACACCTACGAGCAGTACTTC.

The chain joins TRBV28 to TRBJ2-7, with 8 bases identical to TRBD1. Losses at the gene ends were 3 bases for V and 4 bases for J; bases not matched to a gene: 5. From germline, CDR1 is MDHEN and CDR2 SYDVKM. CDR3 length: 14 residues. The chain's CDR3 is CASSLRQGAYEQYF. The CDR3 bases are TGTGCCAGCAGTTTGAGGCAGGGGGCATACGAGCAGTACTTC.

V usage is TRBV11-2 and J usage is TRBJ1-3; TRBD1 matches at 7 bases. The length of the CDR3 is 15 residues. Per the germline V gene, CDR1 is SGHAT and CDR2 is FQNNGV. Losses at the gene ends were 4 bases for V and 7 bases for J; bases not matched to a gene: 10. The CDR3 protein is CASSSHGQDRNTIYF. DNA for the CDR3: TGTGCCAGCAGCTCACATGGACAGGATCGGAACACCATATATTTT.

This chain connects TRBV28 to TRBJ1-5, with unresolved D. The CDR3 runs 15 residues. Trimming took off 3 bases at V and 1 base at J, with 10 bases between the two ends. The germline gives CDR1 MDHEN, CDR2 SYDVKM. The CDR3 reads CASSLVSGSNQPQHF. For the CDR3, the DNA is TGTGCCAGCAGTTTGGTTTCGGGGAGCAATCAGCCCCAGCATTTT. Based on the CDR3 plus reference TRBV28 and TRBJ1-5, the full variable domain is DVKVTQSSRYLVKRTGEKVFLECVQDMDHENMFWYRQDPGLGLRLIYFSYDVKMKEKGDIPEGYSVSREKKERFSLILESASTNQTSMYLCASSLVSGSNQPQHFGDGTRLSIL.

This sequence joins TRBV9 and TRBJ2-1; D ambiguous. The CDR3 extends over 11 amino acids. Trimming stripped 4 bases from V and 12 bases from J, with 11 bases between. Germline V lookup: CDR1 SGDLS, CDR2 YYNGEE. The CDR3 reads CASSKAKLQFF. The CDR3 region has the DNA TGTGCCAGCAGCAAAGCCAAGCTGCAGTTCTTC.

This clone appeared once. The gene calls are TRBV4-1 and TRBJ1-1; 7 bases align to TRBD1. Germline V lookup: CDR1 MGHRA, CDR2 YSYEKL. With V trimmed by 2 bases and J by 11 bases, 11 bases remained unmatched. The CDR3 consists of 14 residues. The CDR3 DNA follows: TGCGCCAGCAGCCAATCGGACAGGCCCCGGAGGGCTTTCTTT. This codes for CASSQSDRPRRAFF.

The chain is built from TRBV27 and TRBJ1-4; D unresolved. V was shortened by 5 bases and J by 8 bases, with 18 bases between the two germline ends. CDR3 size: 15 residues. CDR1 is MNHEY, CDR2 SMNVEV, per germline (reference sequence). CDR3 nucleotides: TGTGCCAGCAGTCTTGGTCCCTCTGTAGTAGAAAAACTGTTTTTT. Translation gives CASSLGPSVVEKLFF.